The source of this T cell receptor beta chain is a study of T cells after posttransplantation cyclophosphamide. The CDR3 length is 15 residues. Germline V CDR1 and CDR2: MNHEY, SVGAGI. General study points: Blood and skin or GI T cell repertoires showed limited TRB overlap.

The table came from immunoSEQ multiplex PCR; TCRdb's copy has only in-frame clones and leaves some out. Here the sample spans approximately 45,000 clones, about 90% being singletons. A marrow graft followed busulfan-fludarabine conditioning, with cyclophosphamide on days +3 and +4. With regard to this clone: Its specificity is unknown. At one end, the junction sequence differs from germline, possibly due to a read error.

This TCR derives from a male patient aged 60-69 years who received an allogeneic stem cell transplant from a related donor and was CMV-positive. Some T cells may be the graft donor's. The chain is built from TRBV6-5 and TRBJ2-3, with D perhaps matching TRBD2 (5 bases). Sequenced here: PBMCs, sampled roughly 60 days after allogeneic stem cell transplant with posttransplant cyclophosphamide. The CDR3 nucleotides are TGTGTCAGCAGTTACTCACCCCGGGACACAGATACGCAGTATTTT. This encodes CVSSYSPRDTDTQYF.